This passage covers 5 T cell receptor beta chains from one sample sequenced in a study of response to subunit inactivated influenza vaccine. Using its own MiXCR run on the RT-PCR reads, TCRdb lists one record per CDR3 protein. Among 500,000 or so distinct CDR3 sequences listed, 16% were seen once. The sample was CD4+ T cells sorted from PBMCs, taken approximately 25 months after vaccination. The receptors originated from a man between 50 and 69 years old who received an inactivated influenza vaccine.

This clonotype was recorded a few times. The CDR3 loop is CASSPPWNTEAFF. CDR3 DNA: TGTGCCAGCAGCCCACCCTGGAACACTGAAGCTTTCTTT. The J gene is TRBJ1-1, the V gene TRBV3-1; D is unclear. V was clipped by 4 bases and J by 1 base, with 7 bases between them. CDR3 size: 13 residues. In germline, CDR1 is LGHDT, CDR2 YNNKEL (reference sequence).

This clonotype occurred many times. This chain connects TRBV7-2 to TRBJ2-7; 7 bases align to TRBD2. Trimming cost V 5 bases and J 2 bases; bases outside gene matches: 6. Germline V gene lookup returns CDR1 SGHTA and CDR2 FQGNSA. CDR3 length: 14 amino acids. The CDR3 loop is CASSLGLGPYEQYF. The CDR3 bases are TGTGCCAGCAGCCTAGGACTAGGCCCCTACGAGCAGTACTTC.

CDR3 sequence reads: CASTGQRLGYTF. DNA of the CDR3: TGTGCCAGCACGGGACAGCGACTCGGCTACACCTTC. V is TRBV6-2 or TRBV6-3 and J is TRBJ1-2, with 7 nucleotides matching TRBD1. Germline CDR1 and CDR2: MNHEY and SVGEGT. CDR3 size: 12 residues. Unmatched junction bases numbered 7, after V lost 7 bases and J lost 8 bases.

This clonotype was recorded a few times. This chain joins TRBV2 and TRBJ2-3, with TRBD2 matching over 8 bases. Per the germline V gene, CDR1 is SNHLY and CDR2 is FYNNEI. CDR3 length: 16 amino acids. With 3 bases clipped from V and 5 bases from J, the junction kept 10 bases outside the gene matches. The CDR3 spells CASSDGGAGDGDTQYF. The CDR3 region has the DNA TGTGCCAGCAGTGATGGTGGAGCGGGAGACGGAGATACGCAGTATTTT. The complete variable domain, with remaining parts taken from reference TRBV2 and TRBJ2-3, reads EPEVTQTPSHQVTQMGQEVILRCVPISNHLYFYWYRQILGQKVEFLVSFYNNEISEKSEIFDDQFSVERPDGSNFTLKIRSTKLEDSAMYFCASSDGGAGDGDTQYFGPGTRLTVL.

V gene TRBV2 combines with J gene TRBJ2-1; TRBD1 aligns across 9 bases. Germline values: CDR1 SNHLY, CDR2 FYNNEI. The CDR3 totals 15 residues. J lost 6 bases, V lost 4 bases, and 7 bases had no gene match. Here the CDR3 reads CASSVQGAVVNEQFF. CDR3 in DNA: TGTGCCAGCAGTGTACAGGGGGCTGTTGTCAATGAGCAGTTCTTC.